These 32 T cell receptor beta chains share one sample of origin, sequenced in a study of blood T cell repertoires in COVID-19. Sequencing was performed with immunoSEQ multiplex PCR; in TCRdb, only in-frame clones are kept and a portion is missing. The sample lists about 250,000 clones, 88% seen once, with 2.5% to 3.5% in the top ten. Sequenced input: PBMCs or T cells enriched from blood (not recorded which). All receptors come from a woman between 50 and 59 years old who had recovered from COVID-19.

The chain employs TRBV28 and TRBJ1-2; 7 positions match TRBD1. Germline V gives CDR1 MDHEN, CDR2 SYDVKM. Losses at the gene ends were 6 bases for V and 6 bases for J; bases not matched to a gene: 4. The CDR3 loop spans 12 amino acids. Written as DNA, the CDR3 is TGTGCCAGCAGCGACAGGGTTGATGGCTACACCTTC. It yields the protein CASSDRVDGYTF.

V gene TRBV10-2 combines with J gene TRBJ2-2; 9 nucleotides line up with TRBD2. V gave up 7 bases and J gave up 2 bases; unmatched junction bases: 5. This CDR3 is 15 amino acids long. Germline CDR1 WSHSY, CDR2 SAAADI. The DNA for the CDR3 is TGCGCCAGCACCGCCGGGACTAGCAACACCGGGGAGCTGTTTTTT. This encodes CASTAGTSNTGELFF.

The chain links TRBV7-9 to TRBJ1-1; no clear D. Trimming left V 1 base short and J 11 bases short, with 11 bases between. This CDR3 contains 12 residues. Looked up from germline, CDR1 is SEHNR and CDR2 is FQNEAQ (reference sequence). The CDR3 sequence: CASSLDVAKAFF. Here the CDR3 DNA reads TGTGCCAGCAGCTTAGACGTAGCCAAGGCTTTCTTT.

V and J are TRBV7-2 and TRBJ2-1, with TRBD2 identical over 11 bases. Germline lookup yields CDR1 SGHTA and CDR2 FQGNSA. The J segment lost 9 bases and the V segment lost 4 bases, leaving 5 bases of the junction unmatched. The CDR3 consists of 14 residues. DNA of the CDR3: TGTGCCAGCAGCTCGATAGCGGGAGGGGGTGAGCAGTTCTTC. Its translation: CASSSIAGGGEQFF.

The genes are TRBV7-9 and TRBJ1-6; D is perhaps TRBD1 (6 bases). The CDR3 runs to 14 residues. Germline-derived CDR1 and CDR2 are SEHNR and FQNEAQ (reference sequence). V dropped 1 base and J dropped 7 bases, with 8 bases sitting between them. CDR3 loop: CASSLGTANSPLHF. Written as DNA, the CDR3 is TGTGCCAGCAGCTTAGGGACAGCGAATTCACCCCTCCACTTT.

This rearrangement joins TRBV6-5 to TRBJ2-7; TRBD1 matches 7 bases. V lost 2 bases to trimming and J lost 6 bases; unmatched junction nucleotides: 7. The CDR3 contains 14 residues. CDR1 is MNHEY and CDR2 is SVGAGI in the germline V gene. Here the CDR3 reads CASSYRQGVSEQYF. Here the CDR3 DNA reads TGTGCCAGCAGTTACAGGCAGGGGGTCTCCGAGCAGTACTTC.

This clone has a single count. The chain recombines TRBV27 with TRBJ1-2; TRBD1 matches at 7 bases. Germline lookup yields CDR1 MNHEY and CDR2 SMNVEV (reference sequence). The J segment lost 7 bases and the V segment lost 9 bases, leaving 11 bases of the junction unmatched. The CDR3 covers 13 residues. CDR3 DNA: TGTGCCAGTTCGATGGACAGGACTGGTGGCTACACCTTC. Encoded protein: CASSMDRTGGYTF.

This rearrangement joins TRBV2 to TRBJ1-3; D unclear. V lost 2 bases to trimming and J lost 2 bases, with 4 bases between them. Germline V CDR1 and CDR2: SNHLY, FYNNEI. The CDR3 is made up of 13 amino acids. CDR3 nucleotides: TGTGCCAGCAGTGAAAGAGCTGGAAACACCATATATTTT. Encoded protein: CASSERAGNTIYF.

The chain carries TRBV19 and TRBJ1-4, with D maybe TRBD1 (6 bases). Trimming took off 5 bases at V and 8 bases at J, with 12 bases between the two ends. The germline V gene encodes CDR1 LNHDA and CDR2 SQIVND (reference sequence). The CDR3 runs 13 residues. DNA for the CDR3: TGTGCCAGTAGTCGGGACAACTGGGAAAAACTGTTTTTT. Protein sequence: CASSRDNWEKLFF.

This clone was seen once. The rearrangement links TRBV19 to TRBJ1-2; possible D gene TRBD1, 5 bases. The CDR3 extends over 15 amino acids. The V end lost 7 bases, the J end lost 4 bases, and 19 bases lay between the germline ends. Per germline, CDR1 LNHDA and CDR2 SQIVND (reference sequence). The CDR3 protein is CASNSPGRQPYGYTF. The CDR3 nucleotides read TGTGCCAGTAATAGTCCAGGTCGACAGCCCTATGGCTACACCTTC.

The V call is TRBV25-1, the J call TRBJ2-3, with 8 bases matching TRBD1. This CDR3 spans 14 amino acids. Germline V gene sequence: CDR1 MGHDK, CDR2 SYGVNS. The J segment lost 5 bases and the V segment lost 3 bases, leaving 4 bases of the junction unmatched. This CDR3 reads CASSDGQGGDTQYF. CDR3 bases: TGTGCCAGCAGTGATGGACAGGGTGGAGATACGCAGTATTTT. Complete variable domain (other parts from reference TRBV25-1 and TRBJ2-3): EADIYQTPRYLVIGTGKKITLECSQTMGHDKMYWYQQDPGMELHLIHYSYGVNSTEKGDLSSESTVSRIRTEHFPLTLESARPSHTSQYLCASSDGQGGDTQYFGPGTRLTVL.

The gene calls are TRBV10-1 and TRBJ2-1; maybe TRBD2 (5 bases). V lost 3 bases and J 0 bases, leaving 9 bases between the germline ends. The CDR3 has 15 amino acids. The germline gives CDR1 WNHNN, CDR2 SYGVQD (reference sequence). The CDR3: CASSDGLYSYNEQFF. CDR3 DNA: TGCGCCAGCAGTGATGGACTGTACTCCTACAATGAGCAGTTCTTC.

This chain joins TRBV5-5 and TRBJ1-6; D is ambiguous. Trimming took off 4 bases at V and 8 bases at J, with 19 bases between the two ends. Germline V gene sequence: CDR1 SGHKS, CDR2 YYEKEE (reference sequence). This CDR3 is built from 16 residues. In DNA, the CDR3 is TGTGCCAGCAGCACCAGCCGTACCGGGGTTTATTCACCCCTCCACTTT. Translated: CASSTSRTGVYSPLHF. The whole variable domain, remainder taken from reference TRBV5-5 and TRBJ1-6, is DAGVTQSPTHLIKTRGQQVTLRCSPISGHKSVSWYQQVLGQGPQFIFQYYEKEERGRGNFPDRFSARQFPNYSSELNVNALLLGDSALYLCASSTSRTGVYSPLHFGNGTRLTVT.

The V call is TRBV24-1, the J call TRBJ1-5; no clear D. Trimming took off 3 bases at V and 3 bases at J, with 2 bases between the two ends. Per germline, CDR1 KGHDR and CDR2 SFDVKD. This CDR3 contains 12 residues. Written as DNA, the CDR3 is TGTGCCACCAGTGATCACAATCAGCCCCAGCATTTT. It yields the protein CATSDHNQPQHF.

The chain uses TRBV12-3 or TRBV12-4 and TRBJ1-5, with D perhaps TRBD1 (5 bases). The ends were cut back, 6 bases at V and 13 bases at J, with 16 bases in the middle. CDR3 length equals 12 residues. In DNA, the CDR3 is TGTGCCAGCAGCAGACAGCCAGTATCTCAGCATTTT. As protein: CASSRQPVSQHF.

The genes are TRBV9 and TRBJ2-2, with TRBD2 matching 9 bases. V shed 4 bases, J shed 5 bases, and the junction held 9 bases outside the gene matches. Per germline, CDR1 SGDLS and CDR2 YYNGEE. The CDR3 has 16 amino acids. The DNA of the CDR3 is TGTGCCAGCAGCATAGATAGCGGGAGAGGGACCGGGGAGCTGTTTTTT. It specifies CASSIDSGRGTGELFF.

The chain employs TRBV19 and TRBJ2-7, with 10 bases aligning to TRBD2. The CDR3 loop spans 15 amino acids. The V gene's germline CDR1 is LNHDA and CDR2 SQIVND (reference sequence). Unmatched junction bases numbered 4, after V lost 3 bases and J lost 2 bases. The CDR3 region has the DNA TGTGCCAGTAGTATCCGACTAGCGGGTACCTACGAGCAGTACTTC. It encodes CASSIRLAGTYEQYF.

This chain joins TRBV7-2 and TRBJ1-4; D is ambiguous. Germline lookup yields CDR1 SGHTA and CDR2 FQGNSA. V was shortened by 4 bases and J by 11 bases, with 23 bases between the two germline ends. The CDR3 runs to 16 residues. CDR3 nucleotides: TGTGCCAGCAGCTCCCACACTACAGACCGGAGGGAGAAACTGTTTTTT. Protein sequence: CASSSHTTDRREKLFF.

The V gene is TRBV15, the J gene TRBJ2-3; D remains ambiguous. Germline values: CDR1 LNHNV, CDR2 YYDKDF (reference sequence). CDR3 size: 15 residues. V was cut by 6 bases and J by 0 bases, with 13 bases left in between. The CDR3 loop is CATSRRLDSTDTQYF. DNA of the CDR3: TGTGCCACCAGTCGGAGACTCGATAGCACAGATACGCAGTATTTT.

The V gene is TRBV15, the J gene TRBJ1-2, with 10 bases fitting TRBD1. Germline V gene lookup returns CDR1 LNHNV and CDR2 YYDKDF (reference sequence). V gave up 0 bases and J gave up 8 bases; unmatched junction bases: 6. The CDR3 extends over 15 amino acids. The CDR3 reads CATSREAGQGYGYTF. In DNA form, the CDR3 reads TGTGCCACCAGCAGAGAAGCGGGACAGGGGTACGGCTACACCTTC.

The V gene is TRBV11-2, the J gene TRBJ2-7; 9 nucleotides match TRBD1. The CDR3 consists of 16 residues. The V gene's germline CDR1 is SGHAT and CDR2 FQNNGV. The V gene end was trimmed by 5 bases and the J gene end by 3 bases; junction bases not matched to a gene: 11. The CDR3 sequence: CASSAPAGQGNYEQYF. The CDR3 DNA reads TGTGCCAGCAGCGCGCCTGCCGGACAGGGGAACTACGAGCAGTACTTC. The full variable domain, rest sourced from reference TRBV11-2 and TRBJ2-7, is EAGVAQSPRYKIIEKRQSVAFWCNPISGHATLYWYQQILGQGPKLLIQFQNNGVVDDSQLPKDRFSAERLKGVDSTLKIQPAKLEDSAVYLCASSAPAGQGNYEQYFGPGTRLTVT.

J is TRBJ1-6 and V is TRBV21-1; the table's D gene call, TRBD1, was not cross checked with the DNA. TRBV21-1 is flagged as a pseudogene. This CDR3 comprises 16 residues. The CDR3 nucleotides read TGTGTCAGAGGACTCCCAGGGACAGCAGAAAATTCACCCCTCCACTTT. Translation gives CVRGLPGTAENSPLHF.

This clone was counted a few times. The chain has TRBV4-1 and TRBJ2-2; 12 positions agree with TRBD2. Losses at the gene ends were 0 bases for V and 4 bases for J; bases not matched to a gene: 6. This CDR3 region has 18 residues. Germline loops: CDR1 MGHRA, CDR2 YSYEKL. The CDR3 region is CASSQDMLAGGPTGELFF. In DNA form, the CDR3 reads TGCGCCAGCAGCCAAGATATGCTAGCGGGAGGGCCCACCGGGGAGCTGTTTTTT.

CDR3 loop: CASSYLQGGFTDTQYF. The CDR3 nucleotides read TGTGCCAGCAGTTACCTGCAGGGGGGATTCACAGATACGCAGTATTTT. The J gene is TRBJ2-3, the V gene TRBV6-2 or TRBV6-3; D is perhaps TRBD1 (7 bases). The CDR3 is 16 amino acids. Germline-derived CDR1 and CDR2 are MNHEY and SVGEGT. V was clipped by 2 bases and J by 2 bases, with 14 bases between them.

V and J are TRBV30 and TRBJ1-2; no clear D. CDR3 length: 15 amino acids. Germline lookup yields CDR1 GTSNPN and CDR2 SVGIG (reference sequence). V shed 0 bases and J shed 1 base, with 12 bases lying between them. The CDR3 region is CAWSVDTRGNYGYTF. The CDR3 DNA sequence: TGTGCCTGGAGTGTTGATACCCGGGGTAACTATGGCTACACCTTC.

This clone has just a few counts. V gene TRBV18 combines with J gene TRBJ2-2; 7 bases fit TRBD1. The CDR3 loop spans 14 amino acids. CDR1 KGHSH and CDR2 LQKENI come from the germline V gene. The trim removed 4 bases at V and 4 bases at J, leaving 3 bases unmatched. The CDR3 bases are TGTGCCAGCTCACAGGGACAGACCACCGGGGAGCTGTTTTTT. It translates to CASSQGQTTGELFF.

V gene TRBV6-2 or TRBV6-3 combines with J gene TRBJ1-2; D may be TRBD1 (5 bases). With 2 bases removed from V and 6 bases from J, the gap between germline ends came to 13 bases. The germline CDR1 and CDR2 sequences are MNHEY and SVGEGT. The CDR3 totals 14 residues. The CDR3 reads CASSYRAAGNGYTF. CDR3 coding DNA: TGTGCCAGCAGTTACCGGGCCGCAGGGAATGGCTACACCTTC.

DNA of the CDR3: TGCGCCAGCAGCTTCATCGCCGGGAGCTCCTACGAGCAGTACTTC. Its translation: CASSFIAGSSYEQYF. V is TRBV5-1 and J is TRBJ2-7, with a tentative D call TRBD2 (6 bases). V dropped 2 bases and J dropped 0 bases, with 12 bases sitting between them. Per the germline V gene, CDR1 is SGHRS and CDR2 is YFSETQ. This CDR3 contains 15 residues.

The chain recombines TRBV7-9 with TRBJ2-3; TRBD2 matches 10 bases. This CDR3 comprises 19 residues. Unmatched junction bases numbered 11, after V lost 2 bases and J lost 0 bases. The germline V gene encodes CDR1 SEHNR and CDR2 FQNEAQ (reference sequence). This CDR3 reads CASSLILAGATYSTDTQYF. The CDR3 coding sequence is TGTGCCAGCAGCTTAATCCTAGCGGGAGCCACATATAGCACAGATACGCAGTATTTT.

The V call is TRBV11-2, the J call TRBJ2-7, with a weak D call TRBD2 (6 bases). CDR3 size: 14 residues. CDR1 is SGHAT and CDR2 is FQNNGV in the germline V gene. V lost 3 bases and J lost 6, with 15 bases in between. CDR3 region: CASSFSTGLSEQYF. The CDR3 nucleotides are TGTGCCAGCAGCTTCTCCACGGGACTTTCCGAGCAGTACTTC.

This chain connects TRBV11-2 to TRBJ2-7, with D possibly being TRBD2 (5 bases). CDR3 size: 14 residues. Germline assignment: CDR1 SGHAT and CDR2 FQNNGV. The V end lost 1 base, the J end lost 2 bases, and 9 bases lay between the germline ends. CDR3 nucleotide sequence: TGTGCCAGCAGCTTAGTGCGGACTGCCTACGAGCAGTACTTC. Translated, it gives CASSLVRTAYEQYF.

CDR3 loop: CASSGTGGVGEKLFF. As DNA, the CDR3 is TGTGCCAGCAGTGGAACAGGGGGCGTCGGGGAAAAACTGTTTTTT. The V gene is TRBV25-1, the J gene TRBJ1-4; 9 positions match TRBD1. V lost 4 bases to trimming and J lost 8 bases; unmatched junction nucleotides: 8. Germline loops: CDR1 MGHDK, CDR2 SYGVNS. The CDR3 runs to 15 residues.